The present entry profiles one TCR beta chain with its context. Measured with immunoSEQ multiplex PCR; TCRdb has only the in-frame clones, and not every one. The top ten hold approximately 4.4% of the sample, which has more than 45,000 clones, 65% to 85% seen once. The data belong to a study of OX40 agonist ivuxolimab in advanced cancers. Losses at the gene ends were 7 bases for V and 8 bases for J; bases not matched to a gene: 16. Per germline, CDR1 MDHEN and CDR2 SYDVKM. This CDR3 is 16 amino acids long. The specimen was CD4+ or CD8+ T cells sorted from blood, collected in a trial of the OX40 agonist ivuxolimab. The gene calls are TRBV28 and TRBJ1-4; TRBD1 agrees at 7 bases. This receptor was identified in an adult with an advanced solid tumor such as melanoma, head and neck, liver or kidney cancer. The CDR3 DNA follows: TGTGCCAGCACCACAACCTTGGCAGGGGGGAGAGAAAAACTGTTTTTT. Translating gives CASTTTLAGGREKLFF.